These 16 T cell receptor beta chains originate from one sample sequenced in a study of blood T cell repertoires in COVID-19. TCRdb keeps only in-frame clones here, not all; method: immunoSEQ multiplex PCR. The sample includes about 380,000 clones, around 90% of them seen just once. The sequencing input was PBMCs or T cells enriched from blood (not recorded which). Receptor source: a woman between 18 and 29 years old who had recovered from COVID-19.

The rearrangement joins TRBV2 to TRBJ1-5, with TRBD1 matching 8 bases. Germline V gene sequence: CDR1 SNHLY, CDR2 FYNNEI. The J segment lost 1 base and the V segment lost 6 bases, leaving 8 bases of the junction unmatched. CDR3 length: 16 residues. The CDR3 is CASRTPQGASNQPQHF. CDR3 sequence (DNA): TGTGCCAGCAGGACACCTCAGGGGGCAAGCAATCAGCCCCAGCATTTT.

The chain links TRBV14 to TRBJ1-1; D gene uncertain. Trimming left V 1 base short and J 4 bases short, with 13 bases between. The CDR3 has 15 amino acids. The germline CDR1 and CDR2 sequences are SGHDN and FVKESK. CDR3 nucleotides: TGTGCCAGCAGCCAAGTAATCGGGTTGCGCACTGAAGCTTTCTTT. This encodes CASSQVIGLRTEAFF.

The CDR3 spells CASSLGHRSYNEQFF. The DNA of the CDR3 is TGTGCCAGTAGTTTGGGACACCGTTCCTACAATGAGCAGTTCTTC. The rearrangement links TRBV19 to TRBJ2-1, with D possibly matching TRBD1 (6 bases). The CDR3 runs to 15 residues. V was pared by 5 bases and J by 1 base, with 12 bases between. CDR1 is LNHDA and CDR2 is SQIVND in the germline V gene (reference sequence).

A few counts support this clone. J is TRBJ2-1 and V is TRBV9, with 7 positions matching TRBD1. J was trimmed by 8 bases and V by 0 bases; bases with no gene match: 5. The length of the CDR3 is 14 residues. Per the germline V gene, CDR1 is SGDLS and CDR2 is YYNGEE. The CDR3 DNA reads TGTGCCAGCAGCGTAGCGACAGGGATCGATGAGCAGTTCTTC. This codes for CASSVATGIDEQFF.

The chain employs TRBV29-1 and TRBJ2-7, with D maybe TRBD2 (7 bases). V gave up 3 bases and J gave up 2 bases, with 17 bases separating them. This CDR3 is built from 15 residues. The germline V gene encodes CDR1 SQVTM and CDR2 ANQGSEA. Here the CDR3 DNA reads TGCAGCGTTGACGTAGGGAGGGACAACACCTACGAGCAGTACTTC. Protein product: CSVDVGRDNTYEQYF.

J is TRBJ2-5 and V is TRBV5-1; 11 nucleotides align to TRBD1. Germline trimming cut 0 bases from V and 4 bases from J; bases unmatched to any gene: 8. The CDR3 extends over 17 amino acids. Looked up from germline, CDR1 is SGHRS and CDR2 is YFSETQ. The CDR3 loop reads CASSLGSWTGGRETQYF. CDR3 DNA: TGCGCCAGCAGCTTGGGTTCGTGGACAGGGGGCAGAGAGACCCAGTACTTC.

V is TRBV4-3 and J is TRBJ2-1, with TRBD1 matching 7 bases. J was trimmed by 8 bases and V by 2 bases; bases with no gene match: 9. CDR3 length: 15 residues. From germline, CDR1 is LGHNA and CDR2 YSLEER. The DNA for the CDR3 is TGCGCCAGCAGCCAAACACAGGGGCGCACGGATGAGCAGTTCTTC. Its protein is CASSQTQGRTDEQFF.

The CDR3 loop is CASSVGGGSGYTEAFF. The CDR3, as DNA: TGTGCCAGCAGCGTAGGGGGCGGATCTGGCTATACTGAAGCTTTCTTT. The chain joins TRBV28 to TRBJ1-1, with 7 bases fitting TRBD1. CDR3 size: 16 residues. J lost 5 bases, V lost 6 bases, and 15 bases had no gene match. Looked up from germline, CDR1 is MDHEN and CDR2 is SYDVKM.

The rearrangement links TRBV2 to TRBJ1-2; D is possibly TRBD1 (6 bases). Trimming cost V 8 bases and J 7 bases, with 20 bases left between them. This CDR3 region has 14 residues. Per germline, CDR1 SNHLY and CDR2 FYNNEI. The CDR3 DNA sequence: TGTGCCAGCGTGGGGCGGGGGCGAGGGTTTGGCTACACCTTC. Its protein product is CASVGRGRGFGYTF.

V and J are TRBV30 and TRBJ2-5, with 11 bases lining up with TRBD2. Trimming took 2 bases from V and 2 from J; bases not matched to a gene: 10. Germline CDR1 GTSNPN, CDR2 SVGIG (reference sequence). The CDR3 has 17 residues. The CDR3 nucleotides read TGTGCCTGGAGTTCCGGAAACTTAGCGGGGGGGCAAGAGACCCAGTACTTC. It translates to CAWSSGNLAGGQETQYF.

V usage is TRBV3-1 (or the pseudogene TRBV3-2) and J usage is TRBJ1-4; 10 bases align to TRBD1. The CDR3 covers 14 residues. The germline V gene encodes CDR1 LGHDT and CDR2 YNNKEL (reference sequence). V gave up 4 bases and J gave up 10 bases; unmatched junction bases: 6. The CDR3 region is CASSRGQGSGKLFF. CDR3 bases: TGTGCCAGCAGCCGGGGACAGGGGAGTGGAAAACTGTTTTTT.

The table lists this clone with a few counts. The chain combines TRBV19 with TRBJ2-7; possible D gene TRBD1, 6 bases. Trimming stripped 3 bases from V and 4 bases from J, with 25 bases between. The CDR3 covers 18 residues. Germline CDR1 is LNHDA and CDR2 is SQIVND (reference sequence). In nucleotides, the CDR3 is TGTGCCAGTAGTATTTTTTACGACCGGGCAGGGGATCGGTACGAGCAGTACTTC. Protein product: CASSIFYDRAGDRYEQYF.

The genes are TRBV5-5 and TRBJ1-2, with TRBD1 matching 9 bases. Looked up from germline, CDR1 is SGHKS and CDR2 is YYEKEE (reference sequence). The CDR3 sequence is 13 residues long. V shed 4 bases and J 5 bases; nucleotides not matched to a gene: 3. The CDR3: CASSPGTGYGYTF. As DNA, the CDR3 is TGTGCCAGCAGCCCCGGGACAGGGTATGGCTACACCTTC.

This sequence joins TRBV7-6 and TRBJ1-2, with D possibly being TRBD1 (6 bases). The ends were cut back, 0 bases at V and 7 bases at J, with 18 bases in the middle. The CDR3 runs to 16 residues. Germline CDR1 is SGHVS and CDR2 is FNYEAQ. This CDR3 reads CASSLAVAGVESGYTF. Here the CDR3 DNA reads TGTGCCAGCAGCTTAGCCGTGGCAGGGGTGGAAAGTGGCTACACCTTC.

With regard to this clone: Other DNA sequences from this sample encode an identical CDR3 as well. The chain recombines TRBV12-3 or TRBV12-4 with TRBJ1-2; 8 positions agree with TRBD1. This CDR3 is 13 amino acids long. Unmatched junction bases numbered 4, after V lost 6 bases and J lost 4 bases. CDR3: CASSPGGTYGYTF. CDR3 sequence (DNA): TGTGCCAGCAGCCCAGGGGGCACCTATGGCTACACCTTC.

This chain connects TRBV7-9 to TRBJ2-7, with D uncertain. The V end was cut by 4 bases, the J end by 0 bases, with 7 bases between. Germline V CDR1 and CDR2: SEHNR, FQNEAQ (reference sequence). This CDR3 region has 13 residues. The CDR3 sequence is CASSWANSYEQYF. The CDR3 region has the DNA TGTGCCAGCAGCTGGGCCAACTCCTACGAGCAGTACTTC. The full variable domain, rest sourced from reference TRBV7-9 and TRBJ2-7, is DTGVSQNPRHKITKRGQNVTFRCDPISEHNRLYWYRQTLGQGPEFLTYFQNEAQLEKSRLLSDRFSAERPKGSFSTLEIQRTEQGDSAMYLCASSWANSYEQYFGPGTRLTVT.